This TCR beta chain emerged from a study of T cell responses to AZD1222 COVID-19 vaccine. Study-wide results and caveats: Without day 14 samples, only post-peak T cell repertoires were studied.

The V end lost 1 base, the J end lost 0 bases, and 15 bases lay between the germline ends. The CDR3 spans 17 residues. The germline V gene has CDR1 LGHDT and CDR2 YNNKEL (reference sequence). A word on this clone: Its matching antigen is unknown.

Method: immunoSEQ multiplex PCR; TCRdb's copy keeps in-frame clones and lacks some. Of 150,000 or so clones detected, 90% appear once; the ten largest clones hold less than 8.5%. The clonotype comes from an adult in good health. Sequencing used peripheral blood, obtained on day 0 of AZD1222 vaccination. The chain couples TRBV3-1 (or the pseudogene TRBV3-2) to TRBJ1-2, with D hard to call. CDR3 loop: CASSQGAVAGANYGYTF. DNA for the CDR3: TGTGCCAGCAGCCAAGGGGCCGTGGCAGGAGCTAACTATGGCTACACCTTC.